This T cell receptor beta chain was obtained from a study of T cell changes during pregnancy in multiple sclerosis. There are 11 residues in the CDR3. Germline lookup yields CDR1 GTSNPN and CDR2 SVGIG (reference sequence). V was trimmed by 2 bases and J by 6 bases, leaving 8 bases between them. In the case of this clone: In the same sample, other DNA sequences code for this CDR3.

Profiled with immunoSEQ multiplex PCR; TCRdb holds only in-frame clones, not every one. The data contain 71,000 or so clones, around 94% of them seen just once; the ten biggest clones take up over 1%. Sequenced material: peripheral blood, taken in the third trimester of pregnancy. The rearrangement joins TRBV30 to TRBJ2-7; D uncertain. This sequence was found in a female donor with multiple sclerosis, enrolled in a pregnancy study. The CDR3 sequence: CAWSSSGEQYF. CDR3 DNA sequence: TGTGCCTGGAGTTCCAGTGGCGAGCAGTACTTC.